This TCR beta chain was recorded in a study of blood T cell repertoires in COVID-19. Per germline, CDR1 SGHRS and CDR2 YFSETQ. J lost 5 bases, V lost 4 bases, and 6 bases had no gene match. This CDR3 region has 14 residues. The repertoire was sequenced with immunoSEQ multiplex PCR; TCRdb's copy has only in-frame clones and lacks some. Found here are 100,000 to 150,000 clones, around 70% of them singletons; the top ten hold 6%. This chain uses TRBV5-1 with TRBJ1-1; 9 nucleotides line up with TRBD1. The origin of this receptor is a man at least 80 years old with COVID-19, enrolled during active disease. The sample consisted of peripheral blood. As DNA, the CDR3 is TGCGCCAGCAGCAAGACAGGGGGAGGGACTGAAGCTTTCTTT. Its translation is CASSKTGGGTEAFF.